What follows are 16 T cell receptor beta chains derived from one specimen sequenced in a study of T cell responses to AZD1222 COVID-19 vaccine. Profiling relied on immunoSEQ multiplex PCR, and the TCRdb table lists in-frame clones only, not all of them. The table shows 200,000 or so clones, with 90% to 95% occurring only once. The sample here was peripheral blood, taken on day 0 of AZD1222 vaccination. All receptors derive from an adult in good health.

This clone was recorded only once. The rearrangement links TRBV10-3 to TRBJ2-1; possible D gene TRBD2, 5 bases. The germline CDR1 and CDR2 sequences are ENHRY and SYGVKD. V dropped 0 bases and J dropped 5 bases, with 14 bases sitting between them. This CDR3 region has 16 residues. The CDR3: CAISESRASTDNEQFF. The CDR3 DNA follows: TGTGCCATCAGTGAGTCGCGGGCTAGTACTGACAATGAGCAGTTCTTC.

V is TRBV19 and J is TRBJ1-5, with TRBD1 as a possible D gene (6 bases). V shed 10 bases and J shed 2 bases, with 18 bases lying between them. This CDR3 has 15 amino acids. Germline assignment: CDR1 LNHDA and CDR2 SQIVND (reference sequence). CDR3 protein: CATAFGGSGNQPQHF. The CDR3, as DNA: TGTGCCACCGCTTTTGGGGGCAGCGGCAATCAGCCCCAGCATTTT.

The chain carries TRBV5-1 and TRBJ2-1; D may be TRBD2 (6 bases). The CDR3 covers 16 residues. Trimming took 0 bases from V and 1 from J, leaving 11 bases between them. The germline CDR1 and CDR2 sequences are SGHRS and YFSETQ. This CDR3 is CASSLDLAMSYNEQFF. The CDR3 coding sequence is TGCGCCAGCAGCTTGGATCTAGCGATGTCCTACAATGAGCAGTTCTTC.

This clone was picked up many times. CDR3 loop: CASSVSQGARGANVLTF. CDR3 DNA: TGTGCCAGCAGTGTCTCACAGGGGGCGCGTGGGGCCAACGTCCTGACTTTC. The chain has TRBV27 and TRBJ2-6, with 9 bases matching TRBD1. This CDR3 region has 17 residues. CDR1 is MNHEY and CDR2 is SMNVEV in the germline V gene (reference sequence). Trimming cost V 5 bases and J 3 bases; bases outside gene matches: 8.

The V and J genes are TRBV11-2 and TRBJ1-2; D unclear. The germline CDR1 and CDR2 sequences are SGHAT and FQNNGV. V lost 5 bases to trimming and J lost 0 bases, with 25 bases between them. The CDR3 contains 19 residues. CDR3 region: CASSPIREWYDPANYGYTF. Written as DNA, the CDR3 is TGTGCCAGCAGCCCCATTCGCGAGTGGTATGATCCAGCTAACTATGGCTACACCTTC.

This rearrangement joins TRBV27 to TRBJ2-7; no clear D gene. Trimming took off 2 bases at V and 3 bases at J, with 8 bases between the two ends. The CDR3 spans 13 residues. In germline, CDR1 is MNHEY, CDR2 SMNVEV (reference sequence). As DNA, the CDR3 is TGTGCCAGCAGTTTAGGGTACCGCTACGAGCAGTACTTC. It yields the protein CASSLGYRYEQYF.

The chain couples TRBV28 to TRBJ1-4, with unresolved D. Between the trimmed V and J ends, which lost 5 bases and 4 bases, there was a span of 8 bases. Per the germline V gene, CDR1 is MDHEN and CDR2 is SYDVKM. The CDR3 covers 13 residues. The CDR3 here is CASSVVLNEKLFF. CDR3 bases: TGTGCCAGCAGTGTGGTCCTTAATGAAAAACTGTTTTTT.

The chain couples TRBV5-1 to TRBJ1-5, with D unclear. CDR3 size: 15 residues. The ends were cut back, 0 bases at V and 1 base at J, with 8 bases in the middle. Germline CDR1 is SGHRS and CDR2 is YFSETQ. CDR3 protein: CASSLDLGSNQPQHF. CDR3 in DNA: TGCGCCAGCAGCTTGGACCTAGGGAGCAATCAGCCCCAGCATTTT.

CDR3 DNA sequence: TGTGCCAGCAGTTGGGCGGATGAGCAGTTCTTC. Amino acids: CASSWADEQFF. This chain uses TRBV6-5 with TRBJ2-1; D is uncertain. The germline V gene encodes CDR1 MNHEY and CDR2 SVGAGI. Trimming left V 4 bases short and J 8 bases short, with 6 bases between. There are 11 residues in the CDR3.

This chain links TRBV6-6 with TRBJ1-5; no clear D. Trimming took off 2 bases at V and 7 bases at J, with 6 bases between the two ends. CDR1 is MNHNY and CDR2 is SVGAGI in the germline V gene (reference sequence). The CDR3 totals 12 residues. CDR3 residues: CASSYAGQPQHF. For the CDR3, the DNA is TGTGCCAGCAGTTACGCTGGGCAGCCCCAGCATTTT.

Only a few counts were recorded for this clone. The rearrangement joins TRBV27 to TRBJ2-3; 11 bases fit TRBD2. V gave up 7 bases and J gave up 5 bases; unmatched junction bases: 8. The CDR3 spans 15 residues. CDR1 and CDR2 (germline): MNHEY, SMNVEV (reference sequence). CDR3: CASTLSGRARDTQYF. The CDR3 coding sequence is TGTGCCAGCACCCTTAGCGGGAGGGCTAGAGATACGCAGTATTTT.

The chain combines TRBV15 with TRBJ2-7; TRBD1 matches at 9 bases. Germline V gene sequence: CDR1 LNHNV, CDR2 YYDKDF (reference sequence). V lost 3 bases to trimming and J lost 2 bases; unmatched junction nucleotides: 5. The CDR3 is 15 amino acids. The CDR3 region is CATSSRDRDPYEQYF. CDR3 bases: TGTGCCACCAGCAGCCGGGACAGGGATCCCTACGAGCAGTACTTC.

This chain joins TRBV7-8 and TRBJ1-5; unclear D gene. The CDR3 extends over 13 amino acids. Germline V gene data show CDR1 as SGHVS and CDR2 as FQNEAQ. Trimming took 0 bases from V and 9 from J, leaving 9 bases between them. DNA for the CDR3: TGTGCCAGCAGCTTAGCGAACGGAGGGCCCCAGCATTTT. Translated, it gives CASSLANGGPQHF.

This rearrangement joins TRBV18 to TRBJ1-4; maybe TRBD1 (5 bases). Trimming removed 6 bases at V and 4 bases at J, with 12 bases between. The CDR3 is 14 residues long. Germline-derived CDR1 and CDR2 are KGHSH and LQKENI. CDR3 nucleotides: TGTGCCAGCTCGTCTTTGGGGCGTAATGAAAAACTGTTTTTT. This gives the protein CASSSLGRNEKLFF.

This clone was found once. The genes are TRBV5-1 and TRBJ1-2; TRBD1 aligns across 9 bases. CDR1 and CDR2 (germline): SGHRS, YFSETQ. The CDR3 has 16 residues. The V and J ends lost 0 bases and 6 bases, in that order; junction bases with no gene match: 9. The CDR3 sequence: CASSLAGTGIGDGYTF. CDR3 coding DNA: TGCGCCAGCAGCTTGGCCGGGACAGGGATAGGGGATGGCTACACCTTC.

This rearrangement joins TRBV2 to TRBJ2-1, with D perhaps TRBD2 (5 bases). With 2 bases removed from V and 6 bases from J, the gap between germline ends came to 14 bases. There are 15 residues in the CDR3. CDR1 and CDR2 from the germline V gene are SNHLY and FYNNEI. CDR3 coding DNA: TGTGCCAGCAGTGAACTCGGACTGGCCGCCAATGAGCAGTTCTTC. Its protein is CASSELGLAANEQFF.